Presented here are 32 T cell receptor beta chains from one specimen sequenced in a study of somatic mutations in cytotoxic T cells in rheumatoid arthritis. Measured with immunoSEQ multiplex PCR; TCRdb has only the in-frame clones, and not every one. The table includes about 18,000 clones, about 80% detected once. The sample consisted of CD8+ T cells sorted from blood. Receptors were obtained from an adult with rheumatoid arthritis.

The chain uses TRBV11-2 and TRBJ1-2, with 7 bases matching TRBD1. In germline, CDR1 is SGHAT, CDR2 FQNNGV. The CDR3 contains 14 residues. V was pared by 1 base and J by 4 bases, with 3 bases of the junction left unmatched. CDR3 in amino acids: CASSLGGQSYGYTF. CDR3 nucleotide sequence: TGTGCCAGCAGCTTAGGGGGACAGAGCTATGGCTACACCTTC.

V is TRBV4-1 and J is TRBJ2-7; the D call may be TRBD1 or TRBD2 (5 bases each). Germline CDR1 reads MGHRA; CDR2 reads YSYEKL. The CDR3 is made up of 19 amino acids. Trimming removed 1 base at V and 1 base at J, with 23 bases between. CDR3 coding DNA: TGCGCCAGCAGCCAAGTATCGGGGCCCAATCAATTGCTTTCCTACGAGCAGTACTTC. Residues: CASSQVSGPNQLLSYEQYF.

The J gene is TRBJ2-7, the V gene TRBV6-1; possible D gene TRBD1, 5 bases. V was trimmed by 3 bases and J by 2 bases, leaving 5 bases between them. Germline CDR1 reads MNHNS; CDR2 reads SASEGT. The CDR3 has 12 residues. The CDR3 reads CASSETAYEQYF. CDR3 DNA sequence: TGTGCCAGCAGTGAGACAGCCTACGAGCAGTACTTC.

This clone has only one observation. The chain combines TRBV4-2 with TRBJ2-1; D might be TRBD1 or TRBD2, each matching 7 bases. Germline values: CDR1 LGHNA, CDR2 YNFKEQ. Trimming left V 7 bases short and J 2 bases short, with 15 bases between. The CDR3 runs 15 residues. CDR3 sequence: CASTHQGGPYNEQFF. CDR3 coding DNA: TGTGCCAGCACCCACCAGGGGGGGCCCTACAATGAGCAGTTCTTC.

V is TRBV11-2 and J is TRBJ2-2; D not resolved. V lost 5 bases and J lost 3, with 13 bases in between. This CDR3 is 15 amino acids long. The germline V gene has CDR1 SGHAT and CDR2 FQNNGV. Written as DNA, the CDR3 is TGTGCCAGCAGCACATCACTGGTTTACACCGGGGAGCTGTTTTTT. Translated: CASSTSLVYTGELFF.

This clone was observed a single time. This rearrangement joins TRBV7-9 to TRBJ2-1, with D possibly being TRBD1 or TRBD2 (7 bases each). The CDR3 extends over 17 amino acids. V was shortened by 4 bases and J by 2 bases, with 18 bases between the two germline ends. Germline V CDR1 and CDR2: SEHNR, FQNEAQ (reference sequence). In DNA, the CDR3 is TGTGCCAGCAGCTCAGGGGGGGGGCCCGGGCCCTACAATGAGCAGTTCTTC. This gives the protein CASSSGGGPGPYNEQFF.

This chain uses TRBV19 with TRBJ2-1, with unresolved D. The CDR3 is 12 amino acids. V lost 5 bases and J lost 4, with 6 bases in between. The germline V gene has CDR1 LNHDA and CDR2 SQIVND (reference sequence). CDR3 protein: CASSFEYNEQFF. CDR3 sequence (DNA): TGTGCCAGTAGTTTCGAATACAATGAGCAGTTCTTC.

J is TRBJ1-2 and V is TRBV6-5, with D possibly matching TRBD1 (5 bases). The CDR3 runs 13 residues. V lost 1 base and J 6 bases, leaving 9 bases between the germline ends. Germline V gene data show CDR1 as MNHEY and CDR2 as SVGAGI. The CDR3 DNA is TGTGCCAGCAGTTACTGGCAGGGTAATGGCTACACCTTC. Translated: CASSYWQGNGYTF.

This clone was seen once. This chain uses TRBV2 with TRBJ2-1, with D possibly being TRBD1 or TRBD2 (5 bases each). V shed 2 bases and J shed 9 bases, with 8 bases lying between them. This CDR3 region has 12 residues. Germline CDR1 is SNHLY and CDR2 is FYNNEI. The CDR3: CASSESGGEQFF. The CDR3 DNA follows: TGTGCCAGCAGTGAATCTGGGGGTGAGCAGTTCTTC.

The rearrangement links TRBV11-2 to TRBJ2-5, with a weak D call TRBD2 (5 bases). The V gene's germline CDR1 is SGHAT and CDR2 FQNNGV. V dropped 3 bases and J dropped 5 bases, with 13 bases sitting between them. The CDR3 is 14 residues long. As DNA, the CDR3 is TGTGCCAGCAGCTTGATAGCGACAAGGGAGACCCAGTACTTC. Protein: CASSLIATRETQYF.

The V gene is TRBV27, the J gene TRBJ2-3; maybe TRBD2 (5 bases). The V gene's germline CDR1 is MNHEY and CDR2 SMNVEV (reference sequence). The CDR3 has 14 amino acids. The germline V and J ends were trimmed by 8 bases and 2 bases, with 14 bases remaining between them. The DNA of the CDR3 is TGTGCCAGCTCTTCCGGACTCTCCACAGATACGCAGTATTTT. Translating gives CASSSGLSTDTQYF.

In this sample, this clone turned up a few times. This chain links TRBV29-1 with TRBJ1-1; D is uncertain. Germline CDR1 is SQVTM and CDR2 is ANQGSEA. V lost 5 bases and J 1 base, leaving 11 bases between the germline ends. The CDR3 loop spans 13 amino acids. CDR3 sequence (DNA): TGCAGCGTTTGGACGGTGTGGAACACTGAAGCTTTCTTT. Translating it yields CSVWTVWNTEAFF.

This chain links TRBV11-3 with TRBJ1-1; D gene ambiguous. Trimming pared 5 bases from V and 1 base from J, leaving 11 bases between. The CDR3 is 14 amino acids. Germline loops: CDR1 SGHNT, CDR2 YENEEA. CDR3: CASSPLSGNTEAFF. The CDR3 nucleotides read TGTGCCAGCAGCCCCCTCTCGGGGAACACTGAAGCTTTCTTT.

The rearrangement uses TRBV4-1 and TRBJ2-7; TRBD1 aligns across 10 bases. The CDR3 is 14 residues long. Germline-derived CDR1 and CDR2 are MGHRA and YSYEKL. Trimming cost V 1 base and J 3 bases; bases outside gene matches: 0. The CDR3 DNA reads as TGCGCCAGCAGCCAAGGGGACAGGGGCTACGAGCAGTACTTC. Its protein is CASSQGDRGYEQYF.

This chain uses TRBV5-1 with TRBJ1-3; D remains ambiguous. V lost 0 bases, J lost 0 bases, and 10 bases lay in between. This CDR3 comprises 16 residues. Germline assignment: CDR1 SGHRS and CDR2 YFSETQ. CDR3 sequence (DNA): TGCGCCAGCAGCTTGGATCGGAGCTACTCTGGAAACACCATATATTTT. It specifies CASSLDRSYSGNTIYF.

In its sample, this clone was seen a few times. The V and J genes are TRBV30 and TRBJ1-1, with D unclear. The germline V gene encodes CDR1 GTSNPN and CDR2 SVGIG (reference sequence). This CDR3 contains 15 residues. The V gene lost 0 bases and the J gene lost 0 bases, with 11 bases spanning the gap. The CDR3 DNA reads TGTGCCTGGAGTGTAAGCGACATCCTGAACACTGAAGCTTTCTTT. Translated: CAWSVSDILNTEAFF.

The J gene is TRBJ1-3, the V gene TRBV13; D uncertain. The CDR3 length is 15 residues. V gave up 3 bases and J gave up 0 bases, with 9 bases separating them. In germline, CDR1 is PRHDT, CDR2 FYEKMQ (reference sequence). The CDR3 coding sequence is TGTGCCAGCAGCTTGCGTTCCCGCTCTGGAAACACCATATATTTT. It codes for CASSLRSRSGNTIYF.

The chain uses TRBV6-1 and TRBJ2-2, with no clear D. There are 11 residues in the CDR3. CDR1 and CDR2 from the germline V gene are MNHNS and SASEGT. V was cut by 6 bases and J by 9 bases, with 8 bases left in between. CDR3 region: CASRENWELFF. CDR3 sequence (DNA): TGTGCCAGCAGGGAAAACTGGGAGCTGTTTTTT.

The chain employs TRBV5-1 and TRBJ2-5, with a tentative D call TRBD1 (6 bases). The end of the DNA is better explained by TRBJ2-7, so the J call may be wrong. The CDR3 covers 13 residues. Looked up from germline, CDR1 is SGHRS and CDR2 is YFSETQ. The CDR3 DNA is TGCGCCAGCAGCTCCGGGACACGCTACGAGCAGTACTTC. Translating it yields CASSSGTRYEQYF.

This clone is a singleton in its sample. The chain joins TRBV27 to TRBJ1-1; TRBD1 matches 10 bases. The CDR3 totals 14 residues. Germline CDR1 reads MNHEY; CDR2 reads SMNVEV (reference sequence). The ends lost 2 bases at V and 4 bases at J; junction bases unmatched: 1. DNA for the CDR3: TGTGCCAGCAGTTTAGGGACAGGGGCCACTGAAGCTTTCTTT. Protein product: CASSLGTGATEAFF.

The V gene is TRBV29-1, the J gene TRBJ1-5; 8 bases fit TRBD1. The CDR3 contains 16 residues. V lost 5 bases and J lost 2; bases outside the gene matches: 11. Germline CDR1 reads SQVTM; CDR2 reads ANQGSEA. CDR3 coding DNA: TGCAGCGTTCCCTGGGGACAGGCGGAATGCAATCAGCCCCAGCATTTT. This codes for CSVPWGQAECNQPQHF.

The chain couples TRBV19 to TRBJ1-2; D not certain. Trimming shortened V by 2 bases and J by 8 bases, and 12 bases separated the two germline ends. CDR1 and CDR2 (germline): LNHDA, SQIVND (reference sequence). This CDR3 is 13 amino acids long. The CDR3 sequence is CASSIKGFGGYTF. CDR3 DNA sequence: TGTGCCAGTAGTATAAAAGGGTTTGGGGGCTACACCTTC.

V gene TRBV6-1 combines with J gene TRBJ2-3, with 7 nucleotides matching TRBD2. J was trimmed by 2 bases and V by 3 bases; bases with no gene match: 8. Germline V gene sequence: CDR1 MNHNS, CDR2 SASEGT. The CDR3 extends over 16 amino acids. The CDR3 coding sequence is TGTGCCAGCAGTGAGGGGGGGAGGAAAGTCACAGATACGCAGTATTTT. This gives the protein CASSEGGRKVTDTQYF.

This clone came up a few times. V usage is TRBV14 and J usage is TRBJ1-1; D may be TRBD1 (5 bases). CDR1 and CDR2 from the germline V gene are SGHDN and FVKESK. The CDR3 loop spans 15 amino acids. V was trimmed by 3 bases and J by 4 bases, leaving 15 bases between them. CDR3 nucleotide sequence: TGTGCCAGCAGCCACGGGGGTGCTTTGGGCACTGAAGCTTTCTTT. It specifies CASSHGGALGTEAFF.

This clone was observed a few times. The genes are TRBV7-8 and TRBJ2-7; possibly TRBD1 for D (6 bases). Germline CDR1 is SGHVS and CDR2 is FQNEAQ. CDR3 length: 13 amino acids. V shed 2 bases and J shed 3 bases, with 8 bases lying between them. The CDR3 protein is CASSLRGSYEQYF. The CDR3 nucleotides read TGTGCCAGCAGCTTAAGGGGGAGCTACGAGCAGTACTTC. Full variable domain (outside the CDR3, taken from reference TRBV7-8 and TRBJ2-7): GAGVSQSPRYKVAKRGQDVALRCDPISGHVSLFWYQQALGQGPEFLTYFQNEAQLDKSGLPSDRFFAERPEGSVSTLKIQRTQQEDSAVYLCASSLRGSYEQYFGPGTRLTVT.

The CDR3 DNA is TGTGCCAGCAGTTACCCGGGATCAACTAATGAAAAACTGTTTTTT. Translated: CASSYPGSTNEKLFF. V is TRBV6-6 and J is TRBJ1-4; D unresolved. V was pared by 2 bases and J by 0 bases, with 7 bases between. The CDR3 contains 15 residues. Per germline, CDR1 MNHNY and CDR2 SVGAGI (reference sequence).

This chain connects TRBV7-9 to TRBJ2-1; 12 bases are a match to TRBD1. Per the germline V gene, CDR1 is SEHNR and CDR2 is FQNEAQ (reference sequence). There are 16 residues in the CDR3. Trimming removed 4 bases from V and 4 bases from J; junction bases left unmatched: 5. This chain's CDR3 is CASSSSGQGAYNEQFF. DNA for the CDR3: TGTGCCAGCAGCTCCTCGGGACAGGGGGCGTACAATGAGCAGTTCTTC.

The J gene is TRBJ1-3, the V gene TRBV14; no firm D call. Germline CDR1 reads SGHDN; CDR2 reads FVKESK. This CDR3 contains 13 residues. Deletions cut 0 bases from V and 4 bases from J, with 4 bases between. The CDR3 reads CASSQDGGNTIYF. The CDR3 DNA reads as TGTGCCAGCAGCCAAGATGGCGGAAACACCATATATTTT.

The count of this clone is one. The chain couples TRBV2 to TRBJ1-1; 9 bases line up with TRBD1. The CDR3 covers 15 residues. Losses at the gene ends were 6 bases for V and 3 bases for J; bases not matched to a gene: 8. CDR1 and CDR2 from the germline V gene are SNHLY and FYNNEI. The DNA of the CDR3 is TGTGCCAGCAGGGAAAACAGGGGGCGGTACACTGAAGCTTTCTTT. Translated: CASRENRGRYTEAFF.

The J gene is TRBJ2-7, the V gene TRBV11-3; a possible D gene is TRBD2 (5 bases). There are 15 residues in the CDR3. The germline gives CDR1 SGHNT, CDR2 YENEEA. Trimming shortened V by 5 bases and J by 4 bases, and 18 bases separated the two germline ends. This CDR3 is CASSPRTSPPYEQYF. CDR3 sequence (DNA): TGTGCCAGCAGCCCCCGGACTTCTCCCCCTTACGAGCAGTACTTC.

This chain joins TRBV27 and TRBJ1-1; D possibly corresponds to TRBD1 (5 bases). The germline V gene encodes CDR1 MNHEY and CDR2 SMNVEV (reference sequence). This CDR3 spans 13 amino acids. The germline V and J ends were trimmed by 6 bases and 7 bases, with 15 bases remaining between them. CDR3 in amino acids: CASSLKRQLEAFF. The CDR3 coding sequence is TGTGCCAGCAGCCTTAAACGACAGCTTGAAGCTTTCTTT.

This clone was seen once. The rearrangement joins TRBV25-1 to TRBJ2-5, with a weak D call TRBD2 (6 bases). Per the germline V gene, CDR1 is MGHDK and CDR2 is SYGVNS. Trimming took 4 bases from V and 5 from J, leaving 8 bases between them. CDR3 length equals 12 residues. CDR3 amino acids: CASSGGEETQYF. Here the CDR3 DNA reads TGTGCCAGCAGTGGGGGGGAGGAGACCCAGTACTTC.